Included here is one T cell receptor beta chain sequence, with context. This sample stems from a study of long-term antiretroviral therapy in people with HIV. Researchers report immunoSEQ v3.0 was run at survey level. Clones were read by immunoSEQ multiplex PCR, and TCRdb kept only the in-frame ones, dropping some. The sample includes 35,000 or so clones, 80% to 90% of them seen just once. The V and J ends lost 2 bases and 7 bases respectively, with 9 bases between them. The CDR3 totals 12 residues. Germline V lookup: CDR1 SNHLY, CDR2 FYNNEI. The TCR sequence derives from a man aged 18 to 29 with HIV. This chain links TRBV2 with TRBJ2-7, with unresolved D. The input for sequencing was unsorted PBMCs, taken 2.2 years after starting antiretroviral therapy. Written as DNA, the CDR3 is TGTGCCAGCAGTGAAATCGCCGGAGAGCAGTACTTC. Its protein product is CASSEIAGEQYF.